This TCR beta chain was captured in a study of blood T cell repertoires in COVID-19. Authors' methods: By means of reference gene primer amplification, nucleated cell counts were estimated. Profiled with immunoSEQ multiplex PCR; TCRdb holds only in-frame clones, not every one. V and J calls and clone size come straight from that table; D and trimming were deduced from the DNA. The table shows some 180,000 clones, with approximately 85% occurring only once. Trimming took 0 bases from V and 0 from J, leaving 6 bases between them. Germline V lookup: CDR1 SGHDT, CDR2 YYEEEE. The CDR3 consists of 14 residues. Participant ages covered about 18 to 95 years across about 22 US areas.

The specimen was PBMCs or T cells enriched from blood (not recorded which). This chain joins TRBV5-6 and TRBJ1-1, with a tentative D call TRBD1 (5 bases). The receptor comes from a man aged 40-55 years who had recovered from COVID-19. The CDR3 spells CASSLEGVNTEAFF. Written as DNA, the CDR3 is TGTGCCAGCAGCTTGGAAGGGGTGAACACTGAAGCTTTCTTT.